One T cell receptor (beta chain) is described in this entry. This sample is drawn from a study of T cell responses to AZD1222 COVID-19 vaccine. Germline assignment: CDR1 KGHSY and CDR2 FQNENV. The V and J ends lost 3 bases and 5 bases respectively, with 19 bases between them. The length of the CDR3 is 17 residues. Data came from immunoSEQ multiplex PCR; TCRdb stores just in-frame clones and leaves some out. The table records roughly 58,000 clones, roughly nine tenths of them present only once. The material was peripheral blood, obtained 28 days after the second AZD1222 dose. The TCR was taken from an adult who received the AZD1222 COVID-19 vaccine. The chain joins TRBV16 to TRBJ1-4; D may be TRBD1 (5 bases). CDR3: CASSHPGIGAGNEKLFF. Written as DNA, the CDR3 is TGTGCCAGCAGCCATCCAGGGATAGGGGCCGGGAATGAAAAACTGTTTTTT. The full variable domain, its missing parts supplied by reference TRBV16 and TRBJ1-4, is GEEVAQTPKHLVRGEGQKAKLYCAPIKGHSYVFWYQQVLKNEFKFLISFQNENVFDETGMPKERFSAKCLPNSPCSLEIQATKLEDSAVYFCASSHPGIGAGNEKLFFGSGTQLSVL.